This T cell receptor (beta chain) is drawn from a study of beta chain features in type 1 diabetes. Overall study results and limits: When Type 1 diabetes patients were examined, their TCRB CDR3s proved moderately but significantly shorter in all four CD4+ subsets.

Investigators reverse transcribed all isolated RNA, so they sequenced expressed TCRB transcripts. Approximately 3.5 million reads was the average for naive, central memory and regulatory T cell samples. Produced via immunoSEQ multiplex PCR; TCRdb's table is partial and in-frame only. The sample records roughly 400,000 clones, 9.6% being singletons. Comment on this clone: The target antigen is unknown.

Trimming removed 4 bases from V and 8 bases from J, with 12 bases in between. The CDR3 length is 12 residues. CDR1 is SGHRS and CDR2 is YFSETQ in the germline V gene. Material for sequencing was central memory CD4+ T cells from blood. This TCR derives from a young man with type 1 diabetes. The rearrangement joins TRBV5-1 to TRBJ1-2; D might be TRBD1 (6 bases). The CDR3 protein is CASSPGDRGYTF. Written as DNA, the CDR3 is TGCGCCAGCAGCCCGGGCGACAGGGGCTACACCTTC. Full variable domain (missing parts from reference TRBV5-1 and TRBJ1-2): KAGVTQTPRYLIKTRGQQVTLSCSPISGHRSVSWYQQTPGQGLQFLFEYFSETQRNKGNFPGRFSGRQFSNSRSEMNVSTLELGDSALYLCASSPGDRGYTFGSGTRLTVV.